The rows below give T cell receptor beta chains drawn from one sample of a study of blood T cell repertoires in COVID-19. Measured with immunoSEQ multiplex PCR; TCRdb has only the in-frame clones, and not every one. The sample consists of around 99,000 clones, about four fifths of them appearing once. Input material: peripheral blood. These receptors originate from an elderly woman with active or convalescent COVID-19. The CDR3 runs from the conserved cysteine through the conserved F or W. Only part of the rows carry a size: once, few, many, or a class if the clone is expanded.

V: TRBV18; J: TRBJ2-1; size: -; CDR3: CASSPREGEQFF
V: TRBV6-5; J: TRBJ1-2; size: -; CDR3: CASSRTEPRYGYTF
V: TRBV5-5; J: TRBJ2-3; size: -; CDR3: CASSLDLLGGDTQYF
V: TRBV6-5; J: TRBJ2-5; size: -; CDR3: CASGYSGRETQYF
V: TRBV7-2; J: TRBJ2-5; size: -; CDR3: CASSPSSGQETQYF
V: TRBV5-1; J: TRBJ2-3; size: once; CDR3: CASSLVGQGSTDTQYF
V: TRBV6-1; J: TRBJ2-3; size: -; CDR3: CASSDLGLAGVSDTQYF
V: TRBV9; J: TRBJ2-1; size: -; CDR3: CASSVDLASSYNEQFF
V: TRBV7-3; J: TRBJ2-1; size: few; CDR3: CASSLIPHSGRGGYNEQFF
V: TRBV2; J: TRBJ2-1; size: once; CDR3: CASSQTSGSPDEQFF
V: TRBV5-4; J: TRBJ1-2; size: -; CDR3: CASSLGALGGKAGYTF
V: TRBV6-2/TRBV6-3; J: TRBJ2-3; size: -; CDR3: CASSYPSGRVGTDTQYF
V: TRBV5-8; J: TRBJ1-4; size: -; CDR3: CASSLRTAKEKLFF
V: TRBV2; J: TRBJ1-4; size: -; CDR3: CASSETGNEKLFF
V: TRBV9; J: TRBJ2-1; size: -; CDR3: CASSVDTSGYNEQFF
V: TRBV7-9; J: TRBJ2-3; size: -; CDR3: CASSLTGDTQYF
V: TRBV19; J: TRBJ2-6; size: -; CDR3: CASSIGSSGANVLTF
V: TRBV5-6; J: TRBJ1-2; size: -; CDR3: CASSLAQGRGYTF
V: TRBV19; J: TRBJ2-1; size: few; CDR3: CASSIRGQAYNEQFF
V: TRBV4-1; J: TRBJ2-1; size: -; CDR3: CASSHRLAGALGSRDNEQFF
V: TRBV14; J: TRBJ2-5; size: -; CDR3: CASSPLAGIETQYF
V: TRBV6-6; J: TRBJ1-2; size: -; CDR3: CASRLTGDYGYTF
V: TRBV5-4; J: TRBJ2-1; size: few; CDR3: CASSLGDNEQFF
V: TRBV11-1; J: TRBJ2-2; size: -; CDR3: CASSGQTKNTGELFF
V: TRBV3-1/TRBV3-2; J: TRBJ1-2; size: few; CDR3: CASSPVLTGYYGYTF
V: TRBV14; J: TRBJ1-2; size: -; CDR3: CASSQSRGHGYTF
V: TRBV4-3; J: TRBJ1-6; size: -; CDR3: CASSQVGGERGSPLHF
V: TRBV12-3/TRBV12-4; J: TRBJ1-2; size: -; CDR3: CASRAGLRGYTF
V: TRBV11-2; J: TRBJ2-1; size: -; CDR3: CASAHRSGGSYNEQFF
V: TRBV7-9; J: TRBJ2-7; size: -; CDR3: CASSLAGAAEQYF
V: TRBV5-1; J: TRBJ2-3; size: -; CDR3: CASSFFGRGTSTDTQYF
V: TRBV10-1; J: TRBJ2-3; size: -; CDR3: CASSDGGIGTDTQYF
V: TRBV5-1; J: TRBJ1-6; size: -; CDR3: CASSSRGTSSYNSPLHF
V: TRBV9; J: TRBJ2-2; size: -; CDR3: CASSVAGFRGGTGELFF
V: TRBV2; J: TRBJ2-2; size: -; CDR3: CASSEAVVYGRNTGELFF
V: TRBV7-9; J: TRBJ1-6; size: -; CDR3: CASSRTVSDSPLHF
V: TRBV18; J: TRBJ2-7; size: -; CDR3: CASSPNSPGTNYEQYF
V: TRBV5-1; J: TRBJ2-1; size: once; CDR3: CASSLGLAGDGDEQFF
V: TRBV27; J: TRBJ2-7; size: -; CDR3: CASSIRQGHEQYF
V: TRBV10-3; J: TRBJ2-3; size: once; CDR3: CAISVAGDTQYF
V: TRBV2; J: TRBJ2-2; size: -; CDR3: CASSGPAPGGELFF
V: TRBV19; J: TRBJ2-2; size: -; CDR3: CASIRTANTGELFF
V: TRBV28; J: TRBJ1-5; size: -; CDR3: CASSSMTGAYQPQHF
V: TRBV11-1; J: TRBJ1-1; size: few; CDR3: CASSKAGTWNTEAFF
V: TRBV28; J: TRBJ1-2; size: -; CDR3: CASSLGSTGYYGYTF